This TCR beta chain was identified in a study of blood T cell repertoires in COVID-19. Study-level information: Donors in the United States, Italy and Spain gave samples during acute or convalescent COVID-19.

V gave up 5 bases and J gave up 3 bases; unmatched junction bases: 11. CDR1 and CDR2 from the germline V gene are SGHAT and FQNNGV. This CDR3 spans 17 amino acids. Per the original methods: Estimated nucleated cell counts came from reference gene primer amplification. Measured with immunoSEQ multiplex PCR; TCRdb has only the in-frame clones, and not every one. Clone size and V and J calls were adopted from that table, with D and trimming inferred from the DNA. The sample lists about 170,000 clones; 85% to 90% were seen once. Sequencing used peripheral blood. V usage is TRBV11-2 and J usage is TRBJ2-1; 9 nucleotides match TRBD2. This clonotype was obtained from a man between 18 and 35 years old with active or convalescent COVID-19. The CDR3 DNA follows: TGTGCCAGCAGCCTAAGACCGCTAGCGGGGTTCTACAATGAGCAGTTCTTC. This sequence encodes CASSLRPLAGFYNEQFF.